This T cell receptor (beta chain) was profiled in a study of metastatic and nonmetastatic thyroid tumors. Per germline, CDR1 MNHEY and CDR2 SVGEGT. The V and J ends lost 4 bases and 0 bases respectively, with 7 bases between them. CDR3 length equals 13 residues. Thyroid surgery was preceded by no treatment in any patient. Study-wide results and caveats: A significant increase in TCR beta diversity was reportedly seen in malignant thyroid tumors relative to benign nodules, in blood and tumor.

TCRdb re-analyzed the PCR reads through MiXCR. Of some 30,000 clones in the sample, approximately 11% are singletons; the top ten hold more than 15%. This clone was observed at least ten times. The antigen is unknown. Source material: blood. The clonotype was recovered from a female donor with papillary thyroid cancer or a benign thyroid nodule (not recorded which). Some clones in this sample may be carry-over from other donors' samples. The chain uses TRBV6-2 or TRBV6-3 and TRBJ2-7; D is unclear. As DNA, the CDR3 is TGTGCCAGCAGTTTGTGGAGCTCCTACGAGCAGTACTTC. Its protein product is CASSLWSSYEQYF.